What follows are 27 T cell receptor beta chains derived from one specimen sequenced in a study of blood T cells in healthy people across ages. A second PCR of roughly 6 to 12 cycles used a sample-barcoded 5' primer and a J-beta primer mix. TCRdb recomputed calls from the 5' RACE reads with MiXCR, one row per CDR3 protein. The sample contains fewer than 2,000,000 distinct CDR3 sequences, 30% to 40% of which appear only once. Sequencing used blood. The receptors here all came from a human donor in good health.

Of note for this clonotype: Mismatch with germline at one junction end may stem from a read error. The chain has TRBV4-1 and TRBJ2-3; 7 bases align to TRBD2. Germline CDR1 and CDR2: MGHRA and YSYEKL. This CDR3 is built from 16 residues. The CDR3 bases are TGCGCCAGCAGCCTCTCCGGGGCTAGCGGCACAGATTCGCAGTATTTT. Translated: CASSLSGASGTDSQYF.

This clonotype was seen only a few times. This chain connects TRBV7-2 to TRBJ2-3; 10 nucleotides match TRBD2. Per the germline V gene, CDR1 is SGHTA and CDR2 is FQGNSA. With 1 base clipped from V and 6 bases from J, the junction kept 4 bases outside the gene matches. There are 15 residues in the CDR3. DNA of the CDR3: TGTGCCAGCAGCTTAGGGTCTAGCGGGGGTGATACGCAGTATTTT. Protein sequence: CASSLGSSGGDTQYF.

The V and J genes are TRBV12-3 or TRBV12-4 and TRBJ2-5, with D tentatively TRBD1 or TRBD2 (5 bases each). The CDR3 is 15 amino acids. The V and J ends lost 2 bases and 2 bases respectively, with 12 bases between them. The CDR3 region is CASSLSVRGQETQYF. In nucleotides, the CDR3 is TGTGCCAGCAGTTTAAGCGTGAGGGGTCAAGAGACCCAGTACTTC.

The table lists this clonotype with a few counts. At one boundary the junction diverges from the germline segment, which might be a read error. This chain uses TRBV5-1 with TRBJ2-3; the match to TRBD2 covers 9 bases. CDR3 length: 17 residues. Germline CDR1 is SGHRS and CDR2 is YFSETQ. The CDR3 reads CACSLAVGGGAADTQYF. The CDR3 DNA reads TGCGCCTGCAGCTTGGCCGTTGGCGGGGGGGCAGCAGATACGCAGTATTTT.

This clonotype was picked up a small number of times. The V call is TRBV5-1, the J call TRBJ2-1; D unclear. The CDR3 is 16 residues long. V was pared by 0 bases and J by 5 bases, with 15 bases between. Germline loops: CDR1 SGHRS, CDR2 YFSETQ. The CDR3 here is CASSLALSNYNNEQFF. The DNA for the CDR3 is TGCGCCAGCAGCTTGGCCCTATCGAATTATAACAATGAGCAGTTCTTC.

Worth noting for this clonotype: Just one base apart from a much larger clone, this may be a read error. CDR3 nucleotide sequence: TGTGCCAGCAGCTGCGGGACAGGATACTCCTACGAGCAGTACTTC. Encoded protein: CASSCGTGYSYEQYF. The chain employs TRBV7-9 and TRBJ2-7, with 8 bases matching TRBD1. The CDR3 totals 15 residues. Germline CDR1 reads SEHNR; CDR2 reads FQNEAQ (reference sequence). The V gene end was trimmed by 4 bases and the J gene end by 0 bases; junction bases not matched to a gene: 5.

Concerning this clonotype: Germline is not matched at one junction end, which may reflect a read error. The rearrangement links TRBV9 to TRBJ2-7, with no clear D. This CDR3 comprises 16 residues. The germline V gene encodes CDR1 SGDLS and CDR2 YYNGEE. The CDR3: CACSVGLSSAGYEQYF. Written as DNA, the CDR3 is TGTGCCTGCAGCGTAGGTCTTTCCTCAGCCGGATACGAGCAGTACTTC.

This clonotype was detected many times. The chain joins TRBV20-1 to TRBJ1-2; D is unresolved. V lost 1 base and J 2 bases, leaving 8 bases between the germline ends. This CDR3 region has 13 residues. Germline V gives CDR1 DFQATT, CDR2 SNEGSKA (reference sequence). The CDR3 DNA reads TGCAGTGCTAGAGCTCTTCAAAACTATGGCTACACCTTC. As protein: CSARALQNYGYTF.

The chain joins TRBV6-2 or TRBV6-3 to TRBJ2-4; D call uncertain. CDR3 length: 13 residues. V dropped 2 bases and J dropped 8 bases, with 10 bases sitting between them. Looked up from germline, CDR1 is MNHEY and CDR2 is SVGEGT. Here the CDR3 reads CASSYGPYDIQYF. CDR3 coding DNA: TGTGCCAGCAGTTACGGCCCGTACGACATTCAGTACTTC.

This clonotype has only a few counts. The J gene is TRBJ2-7, the V gene TRBV20-1; 7 bases match TRBD2. The length of the CDR3 is 15 residues. CDR1 and CDR2 from the germline V gene are DFQATT and SNEGSKA (reference sequence). J lost 1 base, V lost 3 bases, and 9 bases had no gene match. In DNA, the CDR3 is TGCAGTGCTAGGGAACGGGACTATATTTCCTACGAGCAGTACTTC. Residues: CSARERDYISYEQYF.

The V gene is TRBV20-1, the J gene TRBJ2-1, with 11 bases aligning to TRBD2. The CDR3 is made up of 17 amino acids. V dropped 3 bases and J dropped 3; count of bases not matched to a gene: 10. Germline loops: CDR1 DFQATT, CDR2 SNEGSKA (reference sequence). This CDR3 is CSASKGLAEVIYNEQFF. Here the CDR3 DNA reads TGCAGTGCTAGTAAGGGACTAGCGGAGGTTATCTACAATGAGCAGTTCTTC.

The chain carries TRBV3-1 and TRBJ2-1; D could derive from TRBD1 or TRBD2 (5 bases each). Germline loops: CDR1 LGHDT, CDR2 YNNKEL (reference sequence). The CDR3 runs to 20 residues. Between the trimmed V and J ends, which lost 0 bases and 0 bases, there was a span of 21 bases. The CDR3 DNA reads TGTGCCAGCAGCCAAGAGGTCAAGTGGAGAGAGGGGAGCTCCTACAATGAGCAGTTCTTC. Protein sequence: CASSQEVKWREGSSYNEQFF.

J is TRBJ2-1 and V is TRBV27, with 8 bases identical to TRBD1. The germline gives CDR1 MNHEY, CDR2 SMNVEV (reference sequence). After removal of 8 bases from V and 5 bases from J, the junction contained 14 bases not matched to a gene. This CDR3 region has 16 residues. Here the CDR3 reads CASAAWVTGGNNEQFF. The CDR3 nucleotides are TGTGCCAGCGCTGCTTGGGTTACAGGGGGTAACAATGAGCAGTTCTTC.

This rearrangement joins TRBV5-6 to TRBJ2-5; perhaps TRBD2 as D (5 bases). Gene TRBJ2-7 matches the end of the DNA better, so the J call may be wrong. This CDR3 comprises 16 residues. Germline V gene data show CDR1 as SGHDT and CDR2 as YYEEEE. Here the CDR3 DNA reads TGTGCCAGCAGCTTGATAGTACTAGGACCTTCCTACGAGCAGTACTTC. The encoded protein is CASSLIVLGPSYEQYF.

In its sample, this clonotype was seen a few times. V usage is TRBV5-1 and J usage is TRBJ2-7, with D tentatively TRBD2 (6 bases). Germline-derived CDR1 and CDR2 are SGHRS and YFSETQ. The CDR3 runs 14 residues. Trimming removed 4 bases from V and 4 bases from J, with 15 bases in between. This CDR3 is CASSVGSGGYEQYF. As DNA, the CDR3 is TGCGCCAGCAGCGTGGGCTCCGGAGGGTACGAGCAGTACTTC.

The rearrangement joins TRBV12-5 to TRBJ2-7; no reliable D call. CDR3 length equals 11 residues. CDR1 LGHNT and CDR2 FRNRAP come from the germline V gene. Trimming removed 5 bases from V and 3 bases from J, with 5 bases in between. The CDR3 nucleotides read TGTGCTAGTGGTACGGGCTACGAGCAGTACTTC. The encoded protein is CASGTGYEQYF.

This clonotype occurred a few times. The chain links TRBV20-1 to TRBJ1-2, with TRBD1 matching over 8 bases. CDR3 length equals 14 residues. V lost 3 bases, J lost 6 bases, and 9 bases stayed unmatched. Germline V lookup: CDR1 DFQATT, CDR2 SNEGSKA (reference sequence). CDR3 loop: CSASRTGITDGYTF. CDR3 DNA: TGCAGTGCTAGCAGGACAGGGATAACCGATGGCTACACCTTC.

The V gene is TRBV5-1, the J gene TRBJ1-2, with unresolved D. Germline CDR1 is SGHRS and CDR2 is YFSETQ. The CDR3 is 14 amino acids. Trimming pared 2 bases from V and 4 bases from J, leaving 12 bases between. CDR3 bases: TGCGCCAGCAGCTTTGGCCCAGGTTCCTATGGCTACACCTTC. Protein: CASSFGPGSYGYTF. Based on the CDR3 plus reference TRBV5-1 and TRBJ1-2, the full variable domain is KAGVTQTPRYLIKTRGQQVTLSCSPISGHRSVSWYQQTPGQGLQFLFEYFSETQRNKGNFPGRFSGRQFSNSRSEMNVSTLELGDSALYLCASSFGPGSYGYTFGSGTRLTVV.

Concerning this clonotype itself: The junction does not match germline at one end; this may be a read error. This chain connects TRBV12-3 or TRBV12-4 to TRBJ2-5, with D maybe TRBD2 (5 bases). The CDR3 is 14 residues long. The CDR3 loop is CVSTPGNLFAEQYF. CDR3 bases: TGTGTCAGCACACCCGGGAACCTCTTCGCGGAGCAGTACTTC.

V usage is TRBV7-2 and J usage is TRBJ2-1; D ambiguous. V gave up 2 bases and J gave up 5 bases, with 7 bases separating them. Germline-derived CDR1 and CDR2 are SGHTA and FQGNSA. The CDR3 is 13 residues long. The CDR3 region has the DNA TGTGCCAGCAGCTTAATTGTACACAATGAGCAGTTCTTC. This encodes CASSLIVHNEQFF.

V and J are TRBV4-2 and TRBJ2-4, with 9 bases matching TRBD1. Germline V CDR1 and CDR2: LGHNA, YNFKEQ. This CDR3 region has 18 residues. V shed 0 bases and J 0 bases; nucleotides not matched to a gene: 6. The CDR3 protein is CASSQDWDRALAKNIQYF. The CDR3, as DNA: TGTGCCAGCAGCCAAGATTGGGACAGGGCCTTAGCCAAAAACATTCAGTACTTC.

This clonotype was observed many times. The chain combines TRBV7-9 with TRBJ2-7, with 7 bases fitting TRBD1. This CDR3 comprises 12 residues. Trimming at V came to 5 bases and at J to 5 bases, leaving 3 bases not matched to a gene. CDR1 and CDR2 from the germline V gene are SEHNR and FQNEAQ (reference sequence). CDR3 in DNA: TGTGCCAGCAGCCGACAGGGACACGAGCAGTACTTC. This sequence encodes CASSRQGHEQYF.

Comments on this clonotype: An end of the junction differs from the germline gene, which may be a read error. CDR3 amino acids: CTTGQGVYNEQFF. The CDR3 region has the DNA TGTACCACAGGACAGGGGGTTTACAATGAGCAGTTCTTC. The chain uses TRBV24-1 and TRBJ2-1, with 10 bases matching TRBD1. Germline loops: CDR1 KGHDR, CDR2 SFDVKD. The CDR3 covers 13 residues.

V and J are TRBV10-3 and TRBJ2-1, with 11 bases aligning to TRBD1. The trim removed 9 bases at V and 13 bases at J, leaving 14 bases unmatched. CDR3 length equals 14 residues. Germline CDR1 and CDR2: ENHRY and SYGVKD. The CDR3: CAIGQGAGMETQFF. The DNA of the CDR3 is TGTGCCATAGGACAGGGGGCCGGAATGGAGACCCAGTTCTTC.

This clonotype was seen many times. The chain combines TRBV20-1 with TRBJ2-7; 16 bases are shared with TRBD2. The CDR3 is 17 residues long. From germline, CDR1 is DFQATT and CDR2 SNEGSKA (reference sequence). The J segment lost 7 bases and the V segment lost 5 bases, leaving 14 bases of the junction unmatched. CDR3 amino acids: CSASGTSGGGSSFEQYF. Written as DNA, the CDR3 is TGCAGTGCTTCCGGGACTAGCGGGGGGGGGTCCTCGTTTGAGCAGTACTTC.

This clonotype occurred a few times. The J gene is TRBJ2-1, the V gene TRBV4-3; the D call may be TRBD1 or TRBD2 (6 bases each). The CDR3 is 16 residues long. Germline CDR1 reads LGHNA; CDR2 reads YSLEER. The ends were cut back, 4 bases at V and 2 bases at J, with 15 bases in the middle. CDR3 in amino acids: CASSPDEGGTYNEQFF. CDR3 sequence (DNA): TGCGCCAGCAGCCCAGACGAGGGGGGTACCTACAATGAGCAGTTCTTC.

The chain joins TRBV24-1 to TRBJ1-1, with TRBD1 identical over 7 bases. CDR1 is KGHDR and CDR2 is SFDVKD in the germline V gene. V shed 2 bases, J shed 3 bases, and the junction held 5 bases outside the gene matches. The length of the CDR3 is 15 residues. The CDR3 DNA is TGTGCCACCAGTGATTCCACTACAGGGGACACTGAAGCTTTCTTT. Translation gives CATSDSTTGDTEAFF.